The present T cell receptor beta chain was sequenced within a study of T cells after yellow fever vaccination. Study observations and caveats: Clones from primary vaccination mostly reappeared after the booster (around 96% CD4, around 90% CD8). Researchers noted that a small share of clonotypes showed up in both CD4 and CD8 compartments. A weaker secondary response peaked on day 5, the primary on day 15. FACS-sorted repertoires could contain abundant clonotypes contaminating from the bulk population.

About this clonotype: Its specificity is not known.

TCRdb processed the 5' RACE reads anew with MiXCR; each CDR3 protein has one entry. The sample has hundreds of thousands of distinct CDR3 sequences; roughly 12% are singletons. The CDR3 extends over 13 amino acids. Germline CDR1 SQVTM, CDR2 ANQGSEA. With V trimmed by 5 bases and J by 2 bases, 4 bases remained unmatched. This sequence joins TRBV29-1 and TRBJ2-7; 9 nucleotides match TRBD1. The clonotype was recovered from a young man who received the YFV17D yellow fever vaccine. Sequenced material: PBMCs, taken on the day of the yellow fever booster vaccination. CDR3 residues: CSVTDRGTYEQYF. CDR3 DNA: TGCAGCGTTACGGACAGGGGCACCTACGAGCAGTACTTC.